This TCR beta chain derives from a study of Ad26.COV2.S vaccination and SARS-CoV-2 variants. Data came from immunoSEQ multiplex PCR; TCRdb stores just in-frame clones and leaves some out. The profile shows over 450,000 clones, approximately 90% of them singletons. Germline V gene lookup returns CDR1 MNHEY and CDR2 SMNVEV (reference sequence). The CDR3 covers 15 residues. With 0 bases removed from V and 6 bases from J, the gap between germline ends came to 11 bases. Documented treatment: around 19 received Ad26.COV2.S at low or high dose, single or two shots; a few received placebo; per-sample allocation not given. The samples were gathered on day 63 after the first injection of vaccine or placebo. In its sample, this clone was seen a few times.

The origin of this receptor is a person between 18 and 60 years old who received the Ad26.COV2.S COVID-19 vaccine or a placebo. The chain carries TRBV27 and TRBJ1-4, with D possibly TRBD1 on 6 matching bases. The sample in question was peripheral blood, obtained in a trial of Ad26.COV2.S vaccine versus placebo. CDR3 bases: TGTGCCAGCAGTTTATCGGTCAGGGGAGATGAAAAACTGTTTTTT. Amino acids: CASSLSVRGDEKLFF.